The rows below give T cell receptor beta chains drawn from one sample of a study of vaccination and CD4 T cells after COVID-19. Their cognate antigens are unknown. TCRdb passed the PCR reads through MiXCR, listing each CDR3 protein once. Of roughly 6,600 distinct CDR3 sequences in the sample, 40% to 50% were seen once. Source material: CD4+ T cells from blood, cultured in vitro. The receptors shown here come from a human donor in good health. CDR3s include the opening cysteine and the closing phenylalanine or tryptophan. D genes are given only for firm matches. The listing skips clone size in some rows; elsewhere it reads once, few, many or a size class.

d_call	v_call	clone_size	j_call	cdr3_nt	cdr3_aa
TRBD2	TRBV6-1	-	TRBJ2-5	TGTGCCAGCAGCACATCTCTCACTAGCGGCCAAGAGACCCAGTACTTC	CASSTSLTSGQETQYF
-	TRBV7-2	-	TRBJ1-5	TGTGCCAGCAGCTTAGCATTCGCAGGTACCCAGCCCCAGCATTTT	CASSLAFAGTQPQHF
-	TRBV5-4	-	TRBJ1-2	TGTGCCAGCAGCTTTGGGCTGGAGGGCTACACCTTC	CASSFGLEGYTF
-	TRBV19	few	TRBJ1-1	TGTGCCAGTAGTATGAAAGGAAACACTGAAGCTTTCTTT	CASSMKGNTEAFF
-	TRBV6-2/TRBV6-3	-	TRBJ2-6	TGTGCCAGCAGTCACGCAGGGAAAGACTCTGGGGCCAACGTCCTGACTTTC	CASSHAGKDSGANVLTF
-	TRBV20-1	few	TRBJ2-4	TGCAGTGCTAGAGATCGGTTTCCAAGGTTGGTCATTCAGTACTTC	CSARDRFPRLVIQYF
TRBD2	TRBV15	-	TRBJ2-5	TGTGCCACCAGCAGAGCCCCTACTAGCGGACAAGAGACCCAGTACTTC	CATSRAPTSGQETQYF
TRBD2	TRBV2	-	TRBJ2-7	TGTGCCAGCAGTGATGCCCTCTCTAGCGGGAGTTACGAGCAGTACTTC	CASSDALSSGSYEQYF
-	TRBV2	once	TRBJ2-7	TGTGCCAGCAGTGGGACTCCCCGGTACTACGAGCAGTACTTC	CASSGTPRYYEQYF
-	TRBV11-2	-	TRBJ2-2	TGTGCCAGCAGCTTAGGCCTACACATGAACACCGGGGAGCTGTTTTTT	CASSLGLHMNTGELFF
-	TRBV29-1	-	TRBJ2-4	TGCAGCGCCGCATTGGGGGGATCCAAAAACATTCAGTACTTC	CSAALGGSKNIQYF
-	TRBV7-8	few	TRBJ1-1	TGTGCCAGCAGCTTATGGAGGAACACTGAAGCTTTCTTT	CASSLWRNTEAFF
TRBD1	TRBV20-1	-	TRBJ1-2	TGCAGTGCTAGGGGCGACAGGGCCTACACCTTC	CSARGDRAYTF
-	TRBV15	-	TRBJ2-7	TGTGCCACCAGCCGAACGGGTTTCAGGGACTCCTACGAGCAGTACTTC	CATSRTGFRDSYEQYF
TRBD1	TRBV28	-	TRBJ2-3	TGTGCCAGCAGTTCCTCCGGGACAGGGGGTACAGATACGCAGTATTTT	CASSSSGTGGTDTQYF
-	TRBV20-1	once	TRBJ2-1	TGCAGTGCTAGACCTCGGACTTCGTACAATGAGCAGTTCTTC	CSARPRTSYNEQFF
-	TRBV2	few	TRBJ1-1	TGTGCCAGCAGCCTCAGGGGAACTGAAGCTTTCTTT	CASSLRGTEAFF
TRBD2	TRBV20-1	-	TRBJ2-3	TGCAGTGCTGGATCGGGACTAGCGGGGGGGCTGAACACAGATACGCAGTATTTT	CSAGSGLAGGLNTDTQYF
TRBD2	TRBV15	-	TRBJ2-5	TGTGCCACCAGCAGAGCGGGGGGGCGTCGGGAGACCCAGTACTTC	CATSRAGGRRETQYF
TRBD2	TRBV30	-	TRBJ2-1	TGTGCCTGGAGGCAAGCTAGCGGGGGGATACAGTTCTTC	CAWRQASGGIQFF
-	TRBV19	-	TRBJ2-7	TGTGCCAGTAGTATTCGGGGAGAGGGCTCCTACGAGCAGTACTTC	CASSIRGEGSYEQYF
TRBD2	TRBV7-2	-	TRBJ2-7	TGTGCCAGCAGCTCGGGGGGGGGCACGGGCTCCTACGAGCAGTACTTC	CASSSGGGTGSYEQYF
TRBD1	TRBV19	hyperexpanded	TRBJ1-2	TGTGCCAGTAGTAGAGTGAGGACAGGCGGAGGCTATGGCTACACCTTC	CASSRVRTGGGYGYTF
TRBD1	TRBV7-9	-	TRBJ1-5	TGTGCCAGCAGCTTAGCATGGCCGGGACAGGGGAGTCATCAGCCCCAGCATTTT	CASSLAWPGQGSHQPQHF
TRBD2	TRBV20-1	-	TRBJ2-5	TGCAGTGCTAGAGCTAGCGGGCAAGAGACCCAGTACTTC	CSARASGQETQYF
TRBD2	TRBV28	-	TRBJ2-5	TGTGCCAGCAGTCTAGGACTAGCGGGGAGGGAGACCCAGTACTTC	CASSLGLAGRETQYF
TRBD1	TRBV7-9	-	TRBJ1-2	TGTGCCAGCAGCTCCTCGACAGGGGGCACTACTAACTATGGCTACACCTTC	CASSSSTGGTTNYGYTF
TRBD1	TRBV9	-	TRBJ1-5	TGTGCCAGCAGCGCAGGACAGGGGCCGAATAGCAATCAGCCCCAGCATTTT	CASSAGQGPNSNQPQHF
TRBD1	TRBV19	-	TRBJ2-2	TGTGCCAGTAGCCAGCGCCAGGGGGCGGGTACCGGGGAGCTGTTTTTT	CASSQRQGAGTGELFF
-	TRBV27	few	TRBJ1-1	TGTGCCAGCAGTTTTGCGGGCCAGGCGAACACTGAAGCTTTCTTT	CASSFAGQANTEAFF
TRBD1	TRBV6-5	few	TRBJ1-5	TGTGCCAGCAGTTACTCCGGACAGGTCCTTGATCAGCCCCAGCATTTT	CASSYSGQVLDQPQHF
TRBD2	TRBV6-5	-	TRBJ2-1	TGTGCCAGCAGTTACTCGATAATTAGCGGGAGAGGCTCCTACAATGAGCAGTTCTTC	CASSYSIISGRGSYNEQFF
-	TRBV7-6	once	TRBJ1-5	TGTGCCAGCAGCTTAGGTATGAGGGATCAGCCCCAGCATTTT	CASSLGMRDQPQHF
-	TRBV11-3	-	TRBJ2-2	TGTGCCAGCAGCTACCGGGACACCACCGGGGAGCTGTTTTTT	CASSYRDTTGELFF
-	TRBV7-6	-	TRBJ1-1	TGTGCCAGCAGCTTGGGGCGGAACACTGAAGCTTTCTTT	CASSLGRNTEAFF
-	TRBV6-5	once	TRBJ2-2	TGTGCCAGCAGTTACCCGACAGACCCGAACACCGGGGAGCTGTTTTTT	CASSYPTDPNTGELFF
-	TRBV12-3/TRBV12-4	-	TRBJ1-1	TGTGCCAGCAGTTTCTCTGGGACACGGGGGGCGAACACTGAAGCTTTCTTT	CASSFSGTRGANTEAFF
TRBD1	TRBV7-2	-	TRBJ2-7	TGTGCCAGCAGCACCCCCGGGACAGCTAACGAGCAGTACTTC	CASSTPGTANEQYF
-	TRBV7-8	-	TRBJ2-7	TGTGCCAGCAGCCCGGACACCTACGAGCAGTACTTC	CASSPDTYEQYF
-	TRBV6-2/TRBV6-3	-	TRBJ2-3	TGTGCCAGCAAAACCGGGGTCCACTTCACAGATACGCAGTATTTT	CASKTGVHFTDTQYF
-	TRBV6-1	-	TRBJ2-7	TGTGCCAGCAGGCCGACAGGTTCGAACTACGAGCAGTACTTC	CASRPTGSNYEQYF
-	TRBV28	-	TRBJ2-7	TGTGCCAGCAGGACGCCCTACGAGCAGTACTTC	CASRTPYEQYF
-	TRBV7-8	-	TRBJ1-6	TGTGCCAGCAGCTTTTACGGTGTGGGGAATTCACCCCTCCACTTT	CASSFYGVGNSPLHF
TRBD2	TRBV5-5	-	TRBJ2-1	TGTGCCAGCAGCTTGTTCTTGGCAGCGGGAGTCTACAATGAGCAGTTCTTC	CASSLFLAAGVYNEQFF
-	TRBV20-1	-	TRBJ2-1	TGCAGCGGTACAGGGCAGGGGACACAGAATGAGCAGTTCTTC	CSGTGQGTQNEQFF
TRBD2	TRBV6-5	-	TRBJ2-7	TGTGCCAGCAGTTACGGGGCGGCTAGCGGGAGCATCCCCTACGAGCAGTACTTC	CASSYGAASGSIPYEQYF
TRBD1	TRBV20-1	-	TRBJ1-1	TGCAGTGCTAGAACCCGGGACAGGGTCACTGAAGCTTTCTTT	CSARTRDRVTEAFF
-	TRBV19	-	TRBJ1-1	TGTGCCAGTAGTCGTGACAGTGCATTTGTTACTGAAGCTTTCTTT	CASSRDSAFVTEAFF
-	TRBV6-5	-	TRBJ1-6	TGTGCCAGCAGTTACTCTGGGGACACCGGTTCACCCCTCCACTTT	CASSYSGDTGSPLHF
-	TRBV27	few	TRBJ1-5	TGTGCCAGCAGCCGATCGGTGGGCCGGGCCATTGGGGCCCAGCATTTT	CASSRSVGRAIGAQHF
TRBD1	TRBV7-2	-	TRBJ1-5	TGTGCCAGCAGCCCACAGACAGGGTTGAATCAGCCCCAGCATTTT	CASSPQTGLNQPQHF
TRBD1	TRBV4-3	-	TRBJ1-1	TGCGCCAGCAGCCAAGCCGGGACAGGGGACACTGAAGCTTTCTTT	CASSQAGTGDTEAFF
-	TRBV7-9	once	TRBJ1-2	TGTGCCAGCAGCTTTCCGGGGGGCAATGGCTACACCTTC	CASSFPGGNGYTF
TRBD2	TRBV6-1	-	TRBJ2-1	TGTGCCAGCATCCTGGATAGCGGGGACAATGAGCAGTTCTTC	CASILDSGDNEQFF